A single sample gave rise to the 15 T cell receptor beta chains below, sequenced in a study of CD8+ T cells in alopecia areata. In each case, RNA was isolated and then reverse transcribed into cDNA as the sequencing template. The data were produced by immunoSEQ multiplex PCR, yet TCRdb's version contains in-frame clones alone and is incomplete. The table records roughly 110,000 clones, less than 75% of them present only once. As for treatment: oral pan-JAK inhibitor, 5-10 mg twice daily. Sequenced here: CD8+ T cells sorted from blood, sampled at week 24, from a patient treated with tofacitinib. Source of these receptors: a human donor with alopecia areata.

The chain is built from TRBV13 and TRBJ1-1; D call uncertain. Trimming took off 0 bases at V and 2 bases at J, with 7 bases between the two ends. In germline, CDR1 is PRHDT, CDR2 FYEKMQ (reference sequence). The CDR3 loop spans 14 amino acids. The CDR3 bases are TGTGCCAGCAGCTTAGGGGCGGGAAACACTGAAGCTTTCTTT. This translates into CASSLGAGNTEAFF.

Worth noting for this clone: The junction and the germline gene differ at one end; a read error may be behind it. The V and J genes are TRBV7-2 and TRBJ1-2; 7 bases map to TRBD1. CDR1 and CDR2 from the germline V gene are SGHTA and FQGNSA. This CDR3 comprises 15 residues. CDR3: CASNLASTGLGGYTF. In nucleotides, the CDR3 is TGTGCCAGCAACTTAGCGTCGACAGGGCTCGGGGGCTACACCTTC. The complete variable domain, with remaining parts taken from reference TRBV7-2 and TRBJ1-2, reads GAGVSQSPSNKVTEKGKDVELRCDPISGHTALYWYRQSLGQGLEFLIYFQGNSAPDKSGLPSDRFSAERTGGSVSTLTIQRTQQEDSAVYLCASNLASTGLGGYTFGSGTRLTVV.

In this sample, this clone turned up a few times. The rearrangement joins TRBV6-5 to TRBJ1-2; TRBD1 matches at 7 bases. Trimming removed 4 bases from V and 7 bases from J; junction bases left unmatched: 12. This CDR3 has 15 amino acids. Per the germline V gene, CDR1 is MNHEY and CDR2 is SVGAGI. The CDR3 DNA reads TGTGCCAGCAGTTGGTCCCGACAGGGCCCTCGTGGCTACACCTTC. Protein sequence: CASSWSRQGPRGYTF.

The gene calls are TRBV13 and TRBJ2-2; D gene ambiguous. The CDR3 length is 13 residues. Deletions cut 5 bases from V and 6 bases from J, with 10 bases between. CDR1 PRHDT and CDR2 FYEKMQ come from the germline V gene (reference sequence). The CDR3 DNA is TGTGCCAGCAGCCCCCGGGTTTCCGGGGAGCTGTTTTTT. Protein product: CASSPRVSGELFF.

V is TRBV4-1 and J is TRBJ2-7, with TRBD2 identical over 7 bases. V gave up 0 bases and J gave up 2 bases; unmatched junction bases: 7. There are 16 residues in the CDR3. CDR1 is MGHRA, CDR2 YSYEKL, per germline. CDR3 in amino acids: CASSQDAAGVTYEQYF. The CDR3 nucleotides are TGCGCCAGCAGCCAAGATGCCGCGGGGGTCACCTACGAGCAGTACTTC.

A single count supports this clone. The V call is TRBV6-4, the J call TRBJ2-3, with TRBD2 matching 9 bases. This CDR3 region has 15 residues. After removal of 4 bases from V and 0 bases from J, the junction contained 2 bases not matched to a gene. Germline lookup yields CDR1 MRHNA and CDR2 SNTAGT. Written as DNA, the CDR3 is TGTGCCAGCAGTGCTAGCGGGGAGAGCACAGATACGCAGTATTTT. This sequence encodes CASSASGESTDTQYF.

This clone appeared a single time. This chain links TRBV9 with TRBJ2-1; the match to TRBD1 covers 10 bases. Germline CDR1 SGDLS, CDR2 YYNGEE. V shed 7 bases and J 7 bases; nucleotides not matched to a gene: 8. This CDR3 is built from 14 residues. The CDR3 region has the DNA TGTGCCAGCTCCGGGACAGGGGACTTTAATGAGCAGTTCTTC. Translation: CASSGTGDFNEQFF.

The sample holds a few counts of this clone. This rearrangement joins TRBV5-1 to TRBJ1-6, with D possibly being TRBD1 (5 bases). CDR1 and CDR2 from the germline V gene are SGHRS and YFSETQ. This CDR3 spans 16 amino acids. V was clipped by 1 base and J by 7 bases, with 15 bases between them. CDR3 residues: CASSLRGGAENSPLHF. The CDR3 DNA is TGCGCCAGCAGCTTGCGGGGAGGGGCCGAAAATTCACCCCTCCACTTT. Based on the CDR3 plus reference TRBV5-1 and TRBJ1-6, the full variable domain is KAGVTQTPRYLIKTRGQQVTLSCSPISGHRSVSWYQQTPGQGLQFLFEYFSETQRNKGNFPGRFSGRQFSNSRSEMNVSTLELGDSALYLCASSLRGGAENSPLHFGNGTRLTVT.

The rearrangement links TRBV11-1 to TRBJ2-7, with D possibly called TRBD1 or TRBD2 (5 bases each). V lost 3 bases to trimming and J lost 0 bases, with 12 bases between them. Germline-derived CDR1 and CDR2 are SGHAT and FQDESV (reference sequence). The CDR3 has 15 amino acids. This CDR3 reads CASSFGTDSSYEQYF. In nucleotides, the CDR3 is TGTGCCAGCAGCTTTGGGACGGATAGCTCCTACGAGCAGTACTTC.

This clone was counted once. The CDR3 sequence is CASSYGTGTYEQYF. The CDR3 DNA follows: TGTGCCAGCAGTTACGGGACGGGGACCTACGAGCAGTACTTC. The chain uses TRBV6-5 and TRBJ2-7, with D perhaps matching TRBD1 or TRBD2 (5 bases each). Trimming left V 2 bases short and J 2 bases short, with 10 bases between. The CDR3 totals 14 residues. The germline V gene encodes CDR1 MNHEY and CDR2 SVGAGI.

V gene TRBV13 combines with J gene TRBJ1-2; weak D call: TRBD1 (5 bases). V was cut by 5 bases and J by 6 bases, with 10 bases left in between. This CDR3 is built from 12 residues. Germline V lookup: CDR1 PRHDT, CDR2 FYEKMQ (reference sequence). The chain's CDR3 is CASSPGRDGYTF. CDR3 sequence (DNA): TGTGCCAGCAGCCCAGGGAGAGATGGCTACACCTTC.

This clone was found a few times. The genes are TRBV13 and TRBJ2-7; the match to TRBD1 covers 9 bases. The length of the CDR3 is 15 residues. V gave up 5 bases and J gave up 6 bases; unmatched junction bases: 11. The germline V gene encodes CDR1 PRHDT and CDR2 FYEKMQ (reference sequence). CDR3: CASSPTGTGILEQYF. The CDR3 region has the DNA TGTGCCAGCAGCCCTACCGGGACAGGGATTCTCGAGCAGTACTTC.

This clone was recorded only once. The V and J genes are TRBV11-2 and TRBJ2-2, with D uncertain. CDR3 length equals 11 residues. CDR1 SGHAT and CDR2 FQNNGV come from the germline V gene. V dropped 7 bases and J dropped 8 bases, with 8 bases sitting between them. CDR3 in DNA: TGTGCCAGCACCTCACCGGGGGAGCTGTTTTTT. This sequence encodes CASTSPGELFF.

The CDR3 DNA is TGTGCTAGTGGTTTGACCAAGAAGAACACTGAAGCTTTCTTT. Translating it yields CASGLTKKNTEAFF. V is TRBV12-5 and J is TRBJ1-1; D uncertain. Germline V gene lookup returns CDR1 LGHNT and CDR2 FRNRAP. Between the trimmed V and J ends, which lost 2 bases and 1 base, there was a span of 8 bases. This CDR3 region has 14 residues.

The chain employs TRBV6-4 and TRBJ1-5; D gene uncertain. The germline V and J ends were trimmed by 0 bases and 3 bases, with 12 bases remaining between them. This CDR3 region has 16 residues. Germline V gives CDR1 MRHNA, CDR2 SNTAGT. The chain's CDR3 is CASSDSLTDHNQPQHF. CDR3 nucleotide sequence: TGTGCCAGCAGTGACTCTCTTACAGACCACAATCAGCCCCAGCATTTT.